One sample yielded the 30 T cell receptor beta chains listed below, sequenced in a study of T cells in Graves' hyperthyroidism and ophthalmopathy. What was amplified from RNA transcripts were TCR beta CDR3 regions. First-round RT-PCR of the TCR CDR3 relied on the HTBI primer set. MiXCR, applied by TCRdb to the multiplex PCR reads, yields one record per CDR3 protein. The sample carries about 400,000 distinct CDR3 sequences, just under 25% recorded once. The sample was blood. These receptors were collected from a man aged 50-60 years with Graves' hyperthyroidism.

In the case of this clonotype: This may be a read error, as it is one base from a much larger clone. The chain employs TRBV20-1 and TRBJ2-1; 7 positions match TRBD1. The germline V gene has CDR1 DFQATT and CDR2 SNEGSKA (reference sequence). The CDR3 has 15 residues. The junction had 10 bases not matched to a gene; V was cut back by 1 base and J by 7 bases. CDR3 sequence (DNA): TGCAGTGCTAGAGGTCTAAGACAGGGCAGAAATGAGCAGTTCTTC. Translated: CSARGLRQGRNEQFF.

The rearrangement links TRBV7-9 to TRBJ2-7, with unresolved D. CDR1 SEHNR and CDR2 FQNEAQ come from the germline V gene (reference sequence). V lost 4 bases to trimming and J lost 5 bases, with 6 bases between them. The CDR3 length is 11 residues. The CDR3 bases are TGTGCCAGCAGCTACGGAAACGAGCAGTACTTC. It yields the protein CASSYGNEQYF.

V gene TRBV3-1 combines with J gene TRBJ1-4, with D unresolved. This CDR3 comprises 14 residues. Germline V gene sequence: CDR1 LGHDT, CDR2 YNNKEL (reference sequence). V lost 0 bases and J lost 8, with 10 bases in between. The CDR3 region is CASSQDPGGEKLFF. CDR3 coding DNA: TGTGCCAGCAGCCAAGATCCAGGAGGAGAAAAACTGTTTTTT.

This clonotype was counted a few times. The chain carries TRBV5-4 and TRBJ2-7, with 10 bases lining up with TRBD2. The CDR3 consists of 15 residues. Looked up from germline, CDR1 is SGHNT and CDR2 is YYREEE (reference sequence). V dropped 5 bases and J dropped 3; count of bases not matched to a gene: 8. The CDR3 loop reads CASRFDGTSDYEQYF. CDR3 DNA: TGTGCCAGCAGATTCGATGGGACTAGCGACTACGAGCAGTACTTC.

This chain uses TRBV29-1 with TRBJ2-5; D is ambiguous. The CDR3 runs to 12 residues. The germline V and J ends were trimmed by 3 bases and 8 bases, with 13 bases remaining between them. CDR1 SQVTM and CDR2 ANQGSEA come from the germline V gene. Written as DNA, the CDR3 is TGCAGCGTTGAGTTGTGGAGAGAAACCCAGTACTTC. The encoded protein is CSVELWRETQYF.

The rearrangement uses TRBV7-9 and TRBJ2-7; the match to TRBD1 covers 9 bases. Germline V gives CDR1 SEHNR, CDR2 FQNEAQ (reference sequence). The trim removed 3 bases at V and 6 bases at J, leaving 3 bases unmatched. This CDR3 has 13 residues. The CDR3 sequence is CASSFGTGSEQYF. For the CDR3, the DNA is TGTGCCAGCAGCTTCGGGACAGGGTCCGAGCAGTACTTC.

This clonotype was counted at least ten times. The V call is TRBV29-1, the J call TRBJ1-1; D call uncertain. The CDR3 runs to 10 residues. Trimming took 7 bases from V and 7 from J, leaving 10 bases between them. Germline lookup yields CDR1 SQVTM and CDR2 ANQGSEA. CDR3 nucleotides: TGCAGCGCCGCTATTGATGAAGCTTTCTTT. This sequence encodes CSAAIDEAFF.

The genes are TRBV5-4 and TRBJ2-5; tentatively, D is TRBD2 (6 bases). Germline V gene sequence: CDR1 SGHNT, CDR2 YYREEE (reference sequence). The CDR3 is 14 amino acids. V was trimmed by 4 bases and J by 1 base, leaving 11 bases between them. The CDR3 DNA follows: TGTGCCAGCAGCCCTGGACTATCCCAAGAGACCCAGTACTTC. Amino acids: CASSPGLSQETQYF.

The chain uses TRBV5-1 and TRBJ2-7; 13 bases map to TRBD2. Germline V gives CDR1 SGHRS, CDR2 YFSETQ. This CDR3 has 16 amino acids. V lost 3 bases and J lost 5; bases outside the gene matches: 8. The CDR3, as DNA: TGCGCCAGCAGCTGGGAAACAGGACTAGCGGGAGACGAGCAGTACTTC. It yields the protein CASSWETGLAGDEQYF.

The rearrangement joins TRBV27 to TRBJ2-1, with D perhaps TRBD2 (6 bases). The CDR3 is made up of 15 amino acids. Between the trimmed V and J ends, which lost 6 bases and 2 bases, there was a span of 14 bases. Germline CDR1 reads MNHEY; CDR2 reads SMNVEV (reference sequence). The CDR3 here is CASRLLASTYNEQFF. CDR3 bases: TGTGCCAGCAGACTTCTAGCGTCGACCTACAATGAGCAGTTCTTC.

The sample holds many counts of this clonotype. The chain carries TRBV2 and TRBJ1-5; no firm D call. Germline V gene data show CDR1 as SNHLY and CDR2 as FYNNEI. The ends were cut back, 6 bases at V and 5 bases at J, with 11 bases in the middle. This CDR3 is built from 13 residues. The chain's CDR3 is CASRGGDYQPQHF. The CDR3 DNA is TGTGCCAGCAGGGGTGGAGATTATCAGCCCCAGCATTTT.

In its sample, this clonotype was seen many times. The rearrangement uses TRBV5-1 and TRBJ2-5, with 7 bases identical to TRBD1. With 4 bases clipped from V and 4 bases from J, the junction kept 7 bases outside the gene matches. The CDR3 has 14 amino acids. Looked up from germline, CDR1 is SGHRS and CDR2 is YFSETQ. The CDR3 is CASSRGGGTETQYF. The CDR3 DNA reads TGCGCCAGCAGCCGAGGGGGCGGTACAGAGACCCAGTACTTC.

This clonotype was counted ten times or more. The rearrangement links TRBV5-1 to TRBJ2-5; TRBD1 aligns across 9 bases. This CDR3 contains 14 residues. Germline values: CDR1 SGHRS, CDR2 YFSETQ. V gave up 5 bases and J gave up 3 bases; unmatched junction bases: 5. CDR3 protein: CASSMGQGEETQYF. The CDR3 region has the DNA TGCGCCAGCAGTATGGGACAGGGCGAAGAGACCCAGTACTTC.

The table lists this clonotype with a few counts. CDR3 sequence (DNA): TGCAGCGTGTTAGCGGGTTCCTACAATGAGCAGTTCTTC. Translated: CSVLAGSYNEQFF. The gene calls are TRBV29-1 and TRBJ2-1; 7 bases map to TRBD2. The CDR3 has 13 residues. Per germline, CDR1 SQVTM and CDR2 ANQGSEA. V lost 6 bases and J lost 1; bases outside the gene matches: 3.

This clonotype has a handful of counts. The chain links TRBV19 to TRBJ2-5; TRBD2 matches 9 bases. Germline trimming cut 3 bases from V and 5 bases from J; bases unmatched to any gene: 7. Per the germline V gene, CDR1 is LNHDA and CDR2 is SQIVND (reference sequence). CDR3 length: 15 amino acids. DNA of the CDR3: TGTGCCAGTAGTATGACTAGCGGTCTCGGGGAGACCCAGTACTTC. It codes for CASSMTSGLGETQYF.

Only a few counts were recorded for this clonotype. V is TRBV4-1 and J is TRBJ2-5; D possibly corresponds to TRBD2 (6 bases). CDR1 is MGHRA and CDR2 is YSYEKL in the germline V gene. The CDR3 sequence is 20 residues long. The V end lost 0 bases, the J end lost 2 bases, and 25 bases lay between the germline ends. CDR3 sequence reads: CASSQDLLGGMRVRQETQYF. DNA of the CDR3: TGCGCCAGCAGCCAAGACTTGCTTGGGGGGATGCGGGTCAGACAAGAGACCCAGTACTTC.

This clonotype was picked up many times. This chain joins TRBV11-3 and TRBJ2-2; 15 bases align to TRBD2. CDR3 length: 17 residues. Looked up from germline, CDR1 is SGHNT and CDR2 is YENEEA. V was clipped by 6 bases and J by 5 bases; unmatched bases: 7. The CDR3 nucleotides read TGTGCCAGCAGTGGACTAGCGGGAGGGCCTGGGACCGGGGAGCTGTTTTTT. Its protein product is CASSGLAGGPGTGELFF.

The rearrangement uses TRBV5-1 and TRBJ2-3, with D possibly being TRBD1 or TRBD2 (6 bases each). The CDR3 totals 14 residues. CDR1 and CDR2 (germline): SGHRS, YFSETQ. V lost 4 bases to trimming and J lost 4 bases, with 13 bases between them. CDR3: CASSHDRRADTQYF. CDR3 coding DNA: TGCGCCAGCAGCCACGACAGGAGGGCAGATACGCAGTATTTT.

Comments on this clonotype: Sequence at one end of the junction differs from germline and may be a read error. This chain joins TRBV5-1 and TRBJ1-5, with 9 bases fitting TRBD1. The length of the CDR3 is 16 residues. Germline CDR1 reads SGHRS; CDR2 reads YFSETQ. In DNA, the CDR3 is TGTGCCAGCAGCTTGTCGGCGGACAGGGGAAATCAGCCCCAGCATTTT. Amino acids: CASSLSADRGNQPQHF.

This chain joins TRBV6-5 and TRBJ2-7, with 7 bases fitting TRBD1. Germline V gives CDR1 MNHEY, CDR2 SVGAGI. The J segment lost 2 bases and the V segment lost 0 bases, leaving 1 base of the junction unmatched. The CDR3 sequence is 14 residues long. The CDR3 reads CASSYSQGTYEQYF. In DNA, the CDR3 is TGTGCCAGCAGTTACTCACAGGGGACCTACGAGCAGTACTTC.

This clonotype was picked up many times. J is TRBJ1-1 and V is TRBV2, with 7 bases aligning to TRBD1. The CDR3 totals 14 residues. Germline loops: CDR1 SNHLY, CDR2 FYNNEI. With 4 bases clipped from V and 6 bases from J, the junction kept 8 bases outside the gene matches. The CDR3 bases are TGTGCCAGCAGTGGCACAGGGGAGTGGTCTGAAGCTTTCTTT. Amino acid sequence: CASSGTGEWSEAFF.

The chain carries TRBV6-2 or TRBV6-3 and TRBJ1-2, with D maybe TRBD1 (5 bases). V gave up 9 bases and J gave up 6 bases, with 14 bases separating them. This CDR3 region has 12 residues. Germline loops: CDR1 MNHEY, CDR2 SVGEGT. CDR3 sequence reads: CASSIQGDGYTF. DNA for the CDR3: TGTGCCAGTAGTATCCAGGGTGATGGCTACACCTTC.

The chain has TRBV3-1 and TRBJ2-1; 7 nucleotides align to TRBD1. CDR1 LGHDT and CDR2 YNNKEL come from the germline V gene (reference sequence). V shed 7 bases and J 12 bases; nucleotides not matched to a gene: 9. This CDR3 contains 12 residues. CDR3 in DNA: TGTGCCAGCACTGATCTGAGACAGGGGCAGTTCTTC. It translates to CASTDLRQGQFF.

The chain uses TRBV15 and TRBJ2-3; possible D gene TRBD1, 5 bases. This CDR3 has 16 amino acids. Germline V CDR1 and CDR2: LNHNV, YYDKDF (reference sequence). With 0 bases removed from V and 2 bases from J, the gap between germline ends came to 12 bases. Here the CDR3 DNA reads TGTGCCACCAGCAGAGATTGGGAACAGGACACAGATACGCAGTATTTT. Translated, it gives CATSRDWEQDTDTQYF.

The chain couples TRBV27 to TRBJ2-3, with 8 bases fitting TRBD2. The CDR3 loop spans 14 amino acids. V dropped 7 bases and J dropped 0; count of bases not matched to a gene: 3. CDR1 is MNHEY, CDR2 SMNVEV, per germline (reference sequence). The chain's CDR3 is CASKLAESTDTQYF. CDR3 nucleotides: TGTGCCAGCAAACTAGCGGAGAGCACAGATACGCAGTATTTT.

The chain recombines TRBV5-1 with TRBJ2-1; 8 nucleotides agree with TRBD2. The tail of the sequence fits TRBJ2-7 better, so the J call may be wrong. The CDR3 spans 13 residues. CDR1 SGHRS and CDR2 YFSETQ come from the germline V gene. CDR3 protein: CASSLGTSNEQYF. For the CDR3, the DNA is TGCGCCAGCAGCTTGGGGACTAGCAATGAGCAGTACTTC.

Many counts were recorded for this clonotype. The gene calls are TRBV11-3 and TRBJ1-1; D is undetermined. This CDR3 comprises 13 residues. V was trimmed by 2 bases and J by 3 bases, leaving 7 bases between them. Germline CDR1 and CDR2: SGHNT and YENEEA. CDR3 coding DNA: TGTGCCAGCAGCTTAACCAGCTACACTGAAGCTTTCTTT. It codes for CASSLTSYTEAFF.

This clonotype was observed a few times. The chain joins TRBV11-3 to TRBJ1-4; D gene ambiguous. V lost 3 bases and J 7 bases, leaving 12 bases between the germline ends. The length of the CDR3 is 14 residues. Germline CDR1 reads SGHNT; CDR2 reads YENEEA. The CDR3 DNA reads as TGTGCCAGCAGCTTTGCCAGCGGGAGTGAAAAACTGTTTTTT. It encodes CASSFASGSEKLFF.

This clonotype was detected only a few times. This rearrangement joins TRBV11-2 to TRBJ2-2; D possibly corresponds to TRBD2 (6 bases). V was pared by 1 base and J by 6 bases, with 15 bases between. Germline V lookup: CDR1 SGHAT, CDR2 FQNNGV. The CDR3 extends over 16 amino acids. Here the CDR3 reads CASSLASGSSAGELFF. In DNA form, the CDR3 reads TGTGCCAGCAGCTTAGCATCTGGGTCTAGCGCCGGGGAGCTGTTTTTT.

This rearrangement joins TRBV12-3 or TRBV12-4 to TRBJ1-1; 9 bases are a match to TRBD1. CDR3 length equals 15 residues. The V gene end was trimmed by 0 bases and the J gene end by 10 bases; junction bases not matched to a gene: 9. The CDR3 here is CASSLAGQGLFGAFF. The CDR3 DNA sequence: TGTGCCAGCAGTTTAGCGGGACAGGGCTTGTTTGGAGCTTTCTTT.